The rows below give T cell receptor beta chains drawn from one sample of a study of blood T cell repertoires in COVID-19. The method was immunoSEQ multiplex PCR; TCRdb's version includes in-frame clones alone and lacks a portion of them. The data show over 85,000 clones, with 91% seen just once and around 4.4% held by the top ten. Sequencing used peripheral blood. These receptors were taken from a young man with acute or convalescent COVID-19. CDR3s include the opening cysteine and the closing phenylalanine or tryptophan. A D gene is named only where the DNA matches it firmly. Clone size is given for some rows only: seen once, a few or many times, or a class if the clone is expanded.

v_call	clone_size	d_call	j_call	cdr3_nt	cdr3_aa
TRBV3-1/TRBV3-2	NA	NA	TRBJ2-5	TGTGCCAGCAGCCAAGGACGTTGGACAGCACAAGAGACCCAGTACTTC	CASSQGRWTAQETQYF
TRBV15	few	TRBD1	TRBJ1-5	TGTGCCACCAGCAGACAGGGGGCTCGGCAGCCCCAGCATTTT	CATSRQGARQPQHF
TRBV6-5	NA	TRBD1	TRBJ1-2	TGTGCCAGCAGTTTAACAGGGGACTATGGCTACACCTTC	CASSLTGDYGYTF
TRBV5-4	NA	TRBD2	TRBJ2-1	TGTGCCAGCAGCTTGAGTCTAGCGGGAGGACACAATGAGCAGTTCTTC	CASSLSLAGGHNEQFF
TRBV9	NA	TRBD2	TRBJ2-3	TGTGCCAGCAGCCATCACCGTAGCGGGGGGGCGACAGATACGCAGTATTTT	CASSHHRSGGATDTQYF
TRBV11-2	NA	NA	TRBJ1-4	TGTGCCAGCAGCTTAGATCGCGGCAGAAGAGCTAATGAAAAACTGTTTTTT	CASSLDRGRRANEKLFF
TRBV2	NA	NA	TRBJ2-7	TGTGCCAGCATGGCCAACCGATCTCCTCTCTACGAGCAGTACTTC	CASMANRSPLYEQYF
TRBV12-3/TRBV12-4	NA	NA	TRBJ1-1	TGTGCCAGCAGGGAGAGAGCGAGCACTGAAGCTTTCTTT	CASRERASTEAFF
TRBV5-4	NA	TRBD2	TRBJ2-1	TGTGCCAGCAGGGATTCACTAGCGGGGGAATACAATGAGCAGTTCTTC	CASRDSLAGEYNEQFF
TRBV6-5	NA	NA	TRBJ1-3	TGTGCCAGCAGTCTACGTGAGGGAAACACCATATATTTT	CASSLREGNTIYF
TRBV24-1	NA	NA	TRBJ2-7	TGTGCCACCAGTGATGGTGCGAACTACGAGCAGTACTTC	CATSDGANYEQYF
TRBV5-6	once	TRBD1	TRBJ1-2	TGTGCCAGCAGCCCCGGGACAGGGGTCTATGGCTACACCTTC	CASSPGTGVYGYTF
TRBV4-1	NA	TRBD2	TRBJ2-1	TGCGCCAGCAGCCAAGGACTAGCCACCTACAATGAGCAGTTCTTC	CASSQGLATYNEQFF
TRBV24-1	NA	TRBD1	TRBJ1-4	TGTGCCACGGGACAGGGTGATGAAAAACTGTTTTTT	CATGQGDEKLFF
TRBV7-9	few	NA	TRBJ1-3	TGTGCCAGCAGCTTAAGGGGGACGGGTGGAAACACCATATATTTT	CASSLRGTGGNTIYF
TRBV5-4	NA	TRBD1	TRBJ1-4	TGTGCCAGCAGCCGCGACAGGGTCCCGGATGAAAAACTGTTTTTT	CASSRDRVPDEKLFF
TRBV3-1/TRBV3-2	NA	NA	TRBJ2-1	TGTGCCAGCAGCCAAGATTCGGGCGGGGTAATTAACAATGAGCAGTTCTTC	CASSQDSGGVINNEQFF
TRBV3-1/TRBV3-2	once	TRBD1	TRBJ2-7	TGTGCCAGCAGCCGGACAGGGGCCTACTACGAGCAGTACTTC	CASSRTGAYYEQYF
TRBV5-1	NA	TRBD1	TRBJ2-7	TGCGCCAGCAGCTTGGTGACAGGGGAGGCCTACGAGCAGTACTTC	CASSLVTGEAYEQYF
TRBV9	NA	TRBD2	TRBJ2-3	TGTGCCAGCAGCCCTCAGACTAGCGGGGGCCCACTGGATACGCAGTATTTT	CASSPQTSGGPLDTQYF
TRBV11-3	NA	NA	TRBJ2-1	TGTGCCAGCAGCTTAGGACAAACCAATGAGCAGTTCTTC	CASSLGQTNEQFF
TRBV6-5	NA	NA	TRBJ2-7	TGTGCCAGCAGTTCTATTAGGGGGGGCGAGCAGTACTTC	CASSSIRGGEQYF
TRBV6-6	NA	NA	TRBJ1-4	TGTGCCAGCACAGGGGTCAGCGAAAAACTGTTTTTT	CASTGVSEKLFF
TRBV19	NA	TRBD1	TRBJ1-1	TGTGCCAGTACCACCAACAGGGGCGGTGGCACTGAAGCTTTCTTT	CASTTNRGGGTEAFF
TRBV19	few	NA	TRBJ2-5	TGTGCCAGTAGTCCCTCTCGCCCCGGGGGACAAGAGACCCAGTACTTC	CASSPSRPGGQETQYF
TRBV12-5	NA	TRBD2	TRBJ2-1	TGTGCTAGTCCTAGCGGGAGGGTAAATGAGCAGTTCTTC	CASPSGRVNEQFF
TRBV11-2	NA	TRBD1	TRBJ1-2	TGTGCCAGCAGCTCGGACAGGGACTATGGCTACACCTTC	CASSSDRDYGYTF
TRBV7-2	NA	NA	TRBJ1-2	TGTGCCAGCAGCTTAGAGGCAGGGAGGGACTATGGCTACACCTTC	CASSLEAGRDYGYTF
TRBV27	NA	NA	TRBJ1-1	TGTGCCAGCAGTTTTGGGCAGGCGAACACTGAAGCTTTCTTT	CASSFGQANTEAFF
TRBV27	NA	NA	TRBJ1-6	TGTGCCAGTCGGGTGAGCTCCTATAATTCACCCCTCCACTTT	CASRVSSYNSPLHF
TRBV27	NA	TRBD2	TRBJ2-5	TGTGCCAGCAGTTTACTAGCGGGGACGTCAGGAGAGACCCAGTACTTC	CASSLLAGTSGETQYF
TRBV18	NA	TRBD1	TRBJ2-7	TGTGCCAGCTCACCGCCCGGGACAGGGAACTACGAGCAGTACTTC	CASSPPGTGNYEQYF
TRBV25-1	NA	NA	TRBJ1-2	TGTGCCAGCAGTTCTTCCCTATACTATGGCTACACCTTC	CASSSSLYYGYTF
TRBV30	NA	NA	TRBJ2-1	TGTGCCTGGAAGACCCTAGGGGGCTACAATGAGCAGTTCTTC	CAWKTLGGYNEQFF
TRBV19	NA	NA	TRBJ2-3	TGTGCCAGTAGTATAGCGGGGGGCACAGATACGCAGTATTTT	CASSIAGGTDTQYF
TRBV6-6	NA	NA	TRBJ1-5	TGTGCCAGCAGCAGACAGGAAGGAAATCAGCCCCAGCATTTT	CASSRQEGNQPQHF
TRBV6-2/TRBV6-3	NA	NA	TRBJ2-7	TGTGCCAGCAGTTATTTGTCGGGCGAGTGGGAGAGGTACGAGCAGTACTTC	CASSYLSGEWERYEQYF
TRBV11-2	NA	TRBD1	TRBJ2-7	TGTGCCAGCAGCTTAGATGGGCCAGGGGGCTCGACTTTGTACTTC	CASSLDGPGGSTLYF
TRBV7-9	NA	TRBD2	TRBJ2-7	TGTGCCAGCAGCTTAGGACTAGCGGGAGGTCGTGAGCAGTACTTC	CASSLGLAGGREQYF
TRBV19	NA	NA	TRBJ1-2	TGTGCCACCACGGGGGGGGATGGCTACACCTTC	CATTGGDGYTF
TRBV6-5	NA	NA	TRBJ1-2	TGTGCCAGCAGAGACCGGGGTTATGACTATGGCTACACCTTC	CASRDRGYDYGYTF
TRBV7-8	NA	TRBD1	TRBJ1-3	TGTGCCAGCAGCTTAGGCGACAGGGGAGACACCATATATTTT	CASSLGDRGDTIYF